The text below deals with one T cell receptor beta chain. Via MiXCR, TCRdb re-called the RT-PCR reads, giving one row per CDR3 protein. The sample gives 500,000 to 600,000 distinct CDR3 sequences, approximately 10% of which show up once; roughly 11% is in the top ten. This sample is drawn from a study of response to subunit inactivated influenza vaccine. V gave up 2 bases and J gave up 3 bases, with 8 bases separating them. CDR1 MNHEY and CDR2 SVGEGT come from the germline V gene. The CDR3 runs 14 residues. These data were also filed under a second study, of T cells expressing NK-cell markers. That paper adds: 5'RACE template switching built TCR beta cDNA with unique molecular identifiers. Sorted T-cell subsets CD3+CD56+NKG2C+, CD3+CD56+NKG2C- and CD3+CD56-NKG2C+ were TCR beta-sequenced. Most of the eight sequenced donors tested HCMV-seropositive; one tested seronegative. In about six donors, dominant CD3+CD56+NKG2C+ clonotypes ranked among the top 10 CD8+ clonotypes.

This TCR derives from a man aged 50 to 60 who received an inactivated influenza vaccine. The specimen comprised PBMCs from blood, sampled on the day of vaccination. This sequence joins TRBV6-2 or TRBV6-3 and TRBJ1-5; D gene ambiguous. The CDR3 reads CASSYGQFNQPQHF. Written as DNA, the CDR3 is TGTGCCAGCAGTTACGGGCAGTTCAATCAGCCCCAGCATTTT.